A selection of T cell receptor beta chains follows, all from one sample in a study of Graves' ophthalmopathy and Graves' hyperthyroidism. TCRdb re-called the multiplex PCR reads through MiXCR, storing one row per CDR3 protein. The sample has 900,000 to 1,200,000 distinct CDR3 sequences, less than 45% seen once; the top ten hold around 10%. The sequencing input was peripheral blood or thyroid tissue (not recorded which). These receptors were collected from an adult man with Graves' hyperthyroidism. CDR3s include the opening cysteine and the closing phenylalanine or tryptophan. The D gene is left open where the match is weak. Size values are once, few and many counts, or a class for expanded clones, and some rows have none.

v_gene: TRBV7-6
j_gene: TRBJ1-1
d_gene: NA
abundance: once
CDR3aa: CASSHSSQAFF
CDR3nt: TGTGCCAGCAGTCACTCGTCCCAAGCTTTCTTT

v_gene: TRBV6-6
j_gene: TRBJ1-2
d_gene: NA
abundance: few
CDR3aa: CASSYRNLGGGWFDTELF
CDR3nt: TGTGCCAGCAGTTACCGAAACCTTGGTGGAGGGTGGTTTGATACCGAACTCTTC

v_gene: TRBV4-3
j_gene: TRBJ2-7
d_gene: TRBD2
abundance: NA
CDR3aa: CASSQVVTSGGYKQYF
CDR3nt: TGCGCCAGCAGCCAAGTGGTGACTAGCGGGGGCTACAAGCAGTACTTC

v_gene: TRBV9
j_gene: TRBJ1-6
d_gene: NA
abundance: many
CDR3aa: CASTVGPGSSSPLHF
CDR3nt: TGTGCCAGCACCGTAGGGCCAGGGTCCAGTTCACCCCTCCACTTT

v_gene: TRBV5-1
j_gene: TRBJ2-3
d_gene: TRBD1
abundance: NA
CDR3aa: CASSLRGTGATTDTQYF
CDR3nt: TGCGCCAGCAGCCTGCGGGGGACAGGGGCAACCACAGATACGCAGTATTTT

v_gene: TRBV7-8
j_gene: TRBJ1-6
d_gene: NA
abundance: NA
CDR3aa: CASSSWDGTYNSPLHF
CDR3nt: TGTGCCAGCAGCTCCTGGGACGGCACCTATAATTCACCCCTCCACTTT

v_gene: TRBV7-3
j_gene: TRBJ1-1
d_gene: NA
abundance: NA
CDR3aa: CASSLQGTADTEAFF
CDR3nt: TGTGCCAGCAGCTTACAAGGGACGGCCGACACTGAAGCTTTCTTT

v_gene: TRBV15
j_gene: TRBJ1-2
d_gene: NA
abundance: NA
CDR3aa: CATSRVGLADGYTF
CDR3nt: TGTGCCACCAGCAGAGTGGGGCTGGCGGATGGCTACACCTTC

v_gene: TRBV6-2/TRBV6-3
j_gene: TRBJ2-5
d_gene: NA
abundance: NA
CDR3aa: CASSYGGAGQETQYF
CDR3nt: TGTGCCAGCAGTTACGGGGGTGCCGGACAAGAGACCCAGTACTTC

v_gene: TRBV7-2
j_gene: TRBJ1-6
d_gene: NA
abundance: NA
CDR3aa: CASSFAGLPLHF
CDR3nt: TGTGCCAGCAGCTTTGCGGGGCTCCCCCTCCACTTT

v_gene: TRBV20-1
j_gene: TRBJ2-2
d_gene: NA
abundance: once
CDR3aa: CSARDFGTGTYEQYFGELFF
CDR3nt: NA

v_gene: TRBV2
j_gene: TRBJ1-2
d_gene: TRBD1
abundance: NA
CDR3aa: CASSPGTAVYGYTF
CDR3nt: TGTGCCAGCAGCCCAGGGACAGCCGTCTATGGCTACACCTTC

v_gene: TRBV19
j_gene: TRBJ1-5
d_gene: NA
abundance: many
CDR3aa: CASTQELGRVGNQPQHF
CDR3nt: TGTGCCAGTACCCAGGAACTGGGCAGGGTGGGCAATCAGCCCCAGCATTTT

v_gene: TRBV9
j_gene: TRBJ2-5
d_gene: TRBD1
abundance: few
CDR3aa: CASSGTGAGETQYF
CDR3nt: TGTGCCAGCAGCGGGACAGGGGCCGGGGAGACCCAGTACTTC

v_gene: TRBV4-1
j_gene: TRBJ1-1
d_gene: NA
abundance: many
CDR3aa: CASSRQQDSEAFF
CDR3nt: TGCGCCAGCAGCCGCCAACAGGATTCTGAAGCTTTCTTT

v_gene: TRBV15
j_gene: TRBJ1-5
d_gene: NA
abundance: many
CDR3aa: CATNPGGGRDQPQHF
CDR3nt: TGTGCCACCAATCCGGGGGGTGGAAGGGATCAGCCCCAGCATTTT

v_gene: TRBV7-2
j_gene: TRBJ2-7
d_gene: NA
abundance: few
CDR3aa: CASSLGVDLYEQYF
CDR3nt: TGTGCCAGCAGCTTAGGAGTAGACCTCTACGAGCAGTACTTC

v_gene: TRBV7-8
j_gene: TRBJ2-5
d_gene: TRBD1
abundance: few
CDR3aa: CASSLPGQGAAETQYF
CDR3nt: TGCGCCAGCAGCCTCCCGGGACAGGGAGCGGCGGAGACCCAGTACTTC

v_gene: TRBV4-1
j_gene: TRBJ2-7
d_gene: TRBD1
abundance: few
CDR3aa: CASSQGRGTGVVGEQYF
CDR3nt: TGCGCCAGCAGCCAAGGCAGGGGGACAGGGGTTGTTGGCGAGCAGTACTTC

v_gene: TRBV10-3
j_gene: TRBJ1-1
d_gene: TRBD1
abundance: many
CDR3aa: CAISLDREGEAFF
CDR3nt: TGTGCCATCAGTTTGGACAGGGAGGGTGAAGCTTTCTTT

v_gene: TRBV7-9
j_gene: TRBJ2-5
d_gene: NA
abundance: many
CDR3aa: CASSRPEGAGETQYF
CDR3nt: TGTGCCAGCAGCCGCCCCGAGGGCGCCGGGGAGACCCAGTACTTC

v_gene: TRBV4-3
j_gene: TRBJ1-2
d_gene: NA
abundance: NA
CDR3aa: CASSQEGANYGYTF
CDR3nt: TGCGCCAGCAGCCAAGAGGGGGCTAACTATGGCTACACCTTC

v_gene: TRBV20-1
j_gene: TRBJ1-2
d_gene: TRBD1
abundance: NA
CDR3aa: CSASNTQGAWSGYTF
CDR3nt: TGCAGTGCCAGCAACACACAGGGGGCATGGAGTGGCTACACCTTC

v_gene: TRBV5-1
j_gene: TRBJ2-7
d_gene: TRBD1
abundance: NA
CDR3aa: CASSSTGGVSYEQYF
CDR3nt: TGCGCCAGCAGCTCGACAGGGGGCGTTAGCTACGAGCAGTACTTC

v_gene: TRBV7-9
j_gene: TRBJ2-2
d_gene: NA
abundance: NA
CDR3aa: CASSPPGRENTGELFF
CDR3nt: TGTGCCAGCAGCCCACCGGGACGGGAGAACACTGGGGAGCTGTTTTTT

v_gene: TRBV7-2
j_gene: TRBJ1-2
d_gene: TRBD1
abundance: many
CDR3aa: CASSPPGQGSAGYTF
CDR3nt: TGTGCCAGCAGCCCACCGGGACAGGGGAGTGCGGGCTACACCTTC

v_gene: TRBV10-2
j_gene: TRBJ2-7
d_gene: NA
abundance: NA
CDR3aa: CASSELPASSYEQYF
CDR3nt: TGCGCCAGCAGTGAGTTGCCCGCTAGCTCCTACGAGCAGTACTTC

v_gene: TRBV7-2
j_gene: TRBJ1-5
d_gene: NA
abundance: few
CDR3aa: CARDSGGQPQHF
CDR3nt: TGTGCTAGAGACTCTGGGGGTCAGCCCCAGCATTTT

v_gene: TRBV9
j_gene: TRBJ1-2
d_gene: NA
abundance: NA
CDR3aa: CASSVGNKGSYGYTF
CDR3nt: TGTGCCAGCAGCGTAGGTAACAAGGGGAGCTATGGCTACACCTTC

v_gene: TRBV7-9
j_gene: TRBJ1-2
d_gene: TRBD1
abundance: NA
CDR3aa: CASSLFETGGNYGYTF
CDR3nt: TGTGCCAGCAGCTTGTTCGAGACAGGGGGCAACTATGGCTACACCTTC

v_gene: TRBV12-3/TRBV12-4
j_gene: TRBJ1-6
d_gene: TRBD1
abundance: few
CDR3aa: CASSLIQGAKSPLHF
CDR3nt: TGTGCCAGCAGTTTAATACAGGGGGCTAAGTCACCCCTCCACTTT

v_gene: TRBV9
j_gene: TRBJ2-5
d_gene: TRBD2
abundance: NA
CDR3aa: CASSVPTSGSPETQYF
CDR3nt: TGTGCCAGCAGCGTCCCGACTAGCGGGAGCCCCGAGACCCAGTACTTC

v_gene: TRBV7-2
j_gene: TRBJ2-7
d_gene: NA
abundance: few
CDR3aa: CASSLERRGLYEQYF
CDR3nt: TGTGCCAGCAGCTTAGAGCGGAGGGGGCTCTACGAGCAGTACTTC

v_gene: TRBV24-1
j_gene: TRBJ1-2
d_gene: NA
abundance: NA
CDR3aa: CATSDTRDRIGYTF
CDR3nt: TGTGCCACCAGTGATACCCGGGACCGAATTGGCTACACCTTC

v_gene: TRBV19
j_gene: TRBJ2-2
d_gene: NA
abundance: NA
CDR3aa: CASSQNGGLSTGELFF
CDR3nt: TGTGCCAGTAGCCAGAATGGCGGGCTCTCTACCGGGGAGCTGTTTTTT

v_gene: TRBV7-2
j_gene: TRBJ2-7
d_gene: NA
abundance: many
CDR3aa: CASSLRVSEQYF
CDR3nt: TGTGCCAGCAGCTTACGCGTGAGCGAGCAGTACTTC

v_gene: TRBV7-9
j_gene: TRBJ1-3
d_gene: NA
abundance: NA
CDR3aa: CASGLVFISGNTIYF
CDR3nt: TGTGCCAGCGGATTAGTGTTCATCTCTGGAAACACCATATATTTT

v_gene: TRBV5-1
j_gene: TRBJ2-5
d_gene: NA
abundance: NA
CDR3aa: CASSSGLRETQYF
CDR3nt: TGCGCCAGCAGCTCCGGACTAAGGGAGACCCAGTACTTC

v_gene: TRBV20-1
j_gene: TRBJ2-7
d_gene: TRBD2
abundance: NA
CDR3aa: CSARDSGRAYEQYF
CDR3nt: TGCAGTGCTAGAGATAGCGGGAGGGCCTACGAGCAGTACTTC

v_gene: TRBV7-8
j_gene: TRBJ1-5
d_gene: NA
abundance: many
CDR3aa: CASSHAGGRVSGQPQHF
CDR3nt: TGTGCCAGCAGCCACGCCGGGGGGCGCGTTAGTGGTCAGCCCCAGCATTTT

v_gene: TRBV7-2
j_gene: TRBJ1-2
d_gene: TRBD1
abundance: many
CDR3aa: CASSPRGSQGANYGYTF
CDR3nt: TGTGCCAGCAGCCCACGGGGCTCACAGGGGGCTAACTATGGCTACACCTTC

v_gene: TRBV11-2
j_gene: TRBJ2-7
d_gene: TRBD1
abundance: many
CDR3aa: CASTFRQGEESEQYF
CDR3nt: TGTGCCAGCACCTTTAGACAGGGAGAAGAATCCGAGCAGTACTTC

v_gene: TRBV20-1
j_gene: TRBJ1-5
d_gene: NA
abundance: many
CDR3aa: CSARSAASNQPQHF
CDR3nt: TGCAGTGCTAGAAGTGCGGCTAGCAATCAGCCCCAGCATTTT

v_gene: TRBV19
j_gene: TRBJ2-5
d_gene: NA
abundance: few
CDR3aa: CASSIEGARPAGTQYF
CDR3nt: TGTGCCAGTAGTATAGAAGGGGCCCGCCCCGCCGGGACCCAGTACTTC